These T cell receptor beta chains were read from a single sample in a study of T-cell memory formation after mild COVID-19. Each CDR3 protein gets one entry after TCRdb re-called the 5' RACE reads with MiXCR. The sample lists under 300,000 distinct CDR3 sequences, roughly 17% seen once, with approximately 3.6% in the top ten. Sequencing used PBMCs or a T cell subset sorted from them (not recorded which). The receptors stem from a man younger than 35 who had mild COVID-19 (a few samples of this study predate the infection). Cell type and time point are not known. Both conserved end residues are part of each CDR3. D genes are given only for firm matches. Clone size is not always given. Where it is, it says once, few, many or a class for expanded clones.

V	J	D	size	CDR3	DNA
TRBV5-1	TRBJ2-7	-	-	CASSAFGEDNEQYF	TGCGCCAGCAGTGCCTTTGGGGAAGACAACGAGCAGTACTTC
TRBV18	TRBJ2-1	TRBD1	few	CASSNWDRANEQFF	TGTGCCAGCTCCAACTGGGACAGGGCGAATGAGCAGTTCTTC
TRBV20-1	TRBJ1-5	-	few	CSARFSNQPQHF	TGCAGTGCTAGATTCAGCAATCAGCCCCAGCATTTT
TRBV4-2	TRBJ1-4	TRBD1	-	CASSQTAGGGSNEKLFF	TGTGCCAGCAGCCAAACAGCAGGGGGAGGGTCTAATGAAAAACTGTTTTTT
TRBV12-5	TRBJ2-5	-	once	CASGLDRSETQYF	TGTGCTAGTGGTTTAGACAGGTCGGAGACCCAGTACTTC
TRBV6-2/TRBV6-3	TRBJ1-6	-	few	CASSLAWIAESPLHF	TGTGCCAGCAGTCTAGCCTGGATTGCGGAATCACCCCTCCACTTT
TRBV7-2	TRBJ2-1	-	-	CASSLKSGVFSPNEQFF	TGTGCCAGCAGCTTAAAGAGCGGAGTCTTCTCCCCCAATGAGCAGTTCTTC
TRBV5-1	TRBJ1-2	-	-	CASSLGPGYQFYGYTF	TGCGCCAGCAGCTTGGGTCCGGGATACCAGTTCTATGGCTACACCTTC
TRBV7-9	TRBJ2-5	-	few	CASSFSSGPQETQYF	TGTGCCAGCAGCTTCTCCTCGGGGCCCCAAGAGACCCAGTACTTC
TRBV7-7	TRBJ2-2	-	-	CASSRRGGGTPGELFF	TGTGCCAGCAGCCGTAGGGGGGGCGGGACCCCCGGGGAGCTGTTTTTT
TRBV4-2	TRBJ2-4	-	-	CASSQGVGRIAKNTQYF	TGTGCCAGCAGCCAAGGGGTCGGACGGATAGCCAAAAACACTCAGTACTTC
TRBV30	TRBJ2-7	-	few	CAWSVLIGVEQYF	TGTGCCTGGAGTGTACTTATAGGGGTCGAGCAGTACTTC
TRBV7-2	TRBJ1-2	-	many	CASSLAGGYGYTF	TGTGCCAGCAGCTTAGCAGGGGGCTATGGCTACACCTTC
TRBV5-1	TRBJ2-3	TRBD1	-	CASSSPGTGGRDTQYF	TGCGCCAGCAGCTCCCCGGGGACAGGGGGGAGAGATACGCAGTATTTT
TRBV5-1	TRBJ2-4	-	few	CASMGKLTKNIQYF	TGCGCCAGCATGGGGAAGTTAACCAAAAACATTCAGTACTTC
TRBV18	TRBJ2-3	-	many	CASSPPSGTDTQYF	TGTGCCAGCTCACCACCGTCAGGAACAGATACGCAGTATTTT
TRBV19	TRBJ2-1	-	few	CASSIAEVNEQFF	TGTGCCAGTAGTATAGCGGAGGTCAATGAGCAGTTCTTC
TRBV15	TRBJ2-5	-	many	CATSVDSTETQYF	TGTGCCACCAGCGTGGACAGTACGGAGACCCAGTACTTC
TRBV7-2	TRBJ2-3	-	-	CASSLSPGQDTDTQYF	TGTGCCAGCAGCTTAAGTCCAGGCCAAGACACAGATACGCAGTATTTT
TRBV6-4	TRBJ1-4	TRBD1	few	CASRQWQGVREKLFF	TGTGCCAGCCGGCAGTGGCAGGGGGTCAGGGAAAAACTGTTTTTT
TRBV20-1	TRBJ2-5	-	-	CSASLHQETQYF	TGCAGTGCTAGTTTACACCAAGAGACCCAGTACTTC
TRBV20-1	TRBJ1-6	TRBD1	-	CSARGQGYNSPLHF	TGCAGTGCTAGGGGACAGGGGTATAATTCACCCCTCCACTTT
TRBV24-1	TRBJ1-4	-	few	CATSDYGGGKLFF	TGTGCCACCAGTGACTACGGGGGGGGAAAACTGTTTTTT
TRBV30	TRBJ1-5	TRBD1	few	CAWSWTGANQPQHF	TGTGCCTGGAGCTGGACAGGCGCGAATCAGCCCCAGCATTTT
TRBV5-1	TRBJ1-1	-	few	CASSLEGEVNTEAFF	TGCGCCAGCAGCTTGGAGGGGGAGGTGAACACTGAAGCTTTCTTT
TRBV12-3/TRBV12-4	TRBJ1-5	-	-	CASSLRRVGDQPQHF	TGTGCCAGCAGTTTAAGGAGGGTTGGGGATCAGCCCCAGCATTTT
TRBV7-3	TRBJ2-3	-	-	CASTSWGPSTDTQYF	TGTGCCAGCACCTCATGGGGTCCCAGCACAGATACGCAGTATTTT
TRBV12-3/TRBV12-4	TRBJ2-2	-	-	CASSQTGPYTGELFF	TGTGCCAGCAGTCAGACAGGTCCTTACACCGGGGAGCTGTTTTTT
TRBV9	TRBJ1-6	-	-	CASSVRLNSPLHF	TGTGCCAGCAGCGTGCGACTGAATTCACCCCTCCACTTT
TRBV7-2	TRBJ1-1	TRBD1	few	CASRYGQGATEAFF	TGTGCCAGCAGATATGGACAGGGAGCCACTGAAGCTTTCTTT
TRBV30	TRBJ2-6	TRBD2	-	CAWSKLRGAGANVLTF	TGTGCCTGGAGTAAGCTGCGGGGGGCTGGGGCCAACGTCCTGACTTTC
TRBV10-3	TRBJ2-1	TRBD2	few	CAIRTSGGALNEQFF	TGTGCCATCAGGACTAGCGGGGGGGCCTTGAATGAGCAGTTCTTC
TRBV4-3	TRBJ1-1	TRBD1	-	CASSQDHVRGRGEAFF	TGCGCCAGCAGCCAAGATCACGTCAGGGGGCGCGGTGAAGCTTTCTTT
TRBV3-1	TRBJ2-1	-	few	CASRSRDSYNEQFF	TGTGCCAGCAGATCGAGGGACTCCTACAATGAGCAGTTCTTC
TRBV5-1	TRBJ2-1	-	few	CASSPPLSSYNEQFF	TGCGCCAGCAGCCCCCCCTTGAGCTCCTACAATGAGCAGTTCTTC
TRBV2	TRBJ1-2	-	once	CASSELQGTRGGYTF	TGTGCCAGCAGTGAATTGCAGGGCACCCGCGGTGGCTACACCTTC
TRBV4-2	TRBJ2-1	-	-	CASNDRTNNEQFF	TGTGCCAGCAACGACAGGACTAACAATGAGCAGTTCTTC
TRBV12-3/TRBV12-4	TRBJ1-4	-	-	CASSPNSEKLFF	TGTGCCAGCAGCCCCAATAGTGAAAAACTGTTTTTT
TRBV4-2	TRBJ2-7	TRBD1	few	CASSQVRSGTDSYEQYF	TGTGCCAGCAGCCAAGTTCGTTCCGGGACAGACTCCTACGAGCAGTACTTC
TRBV12-3/TRBV12-4	TRBJ1-6	TRBD1	-	CASSGDRGQVSPLHF	TGTGCCAGCAGTGGGGACAGGGGGCAGGTTTCACCCCTCCACTTT
TRBV7-9	TRBJ2-2	TRBD2	few	CASSPTSGGHNRPRWTGELFF	TGTGCCAGCAGCCCGACTAGCGGGGGCCACAATCGCCCTCGGTGGACCGGGGAGCTGTTTTTT
TRBV27	TRBJ1-6	TRBD1	-	CASRPQDRGNSPLHF	TGTGCCAGCAGACCTCAGGACAGGGGTAATTCACCCCTCCACTTT
TRBV7-9	TRBJ1-1	TRBD1	-	CASSPSSGTETEAFF	TGTGCCAGCAGCCCCAGTAGTGGGACAGAGACTGAAGCTTTCTTT
TRBV6-2/TRBV6-3	TRBJ1-1	-	-	CASRTTNWGTEAFF	TGTGCCAGCAGGACAACTAATTGGGGCACTGAAGCTTTCTTT
TRBV7-3	TRBJ2-1	-	-	CASSLSTGGNEQFF	TGTGCCAGCAGCTTAAGTACCGGAGGGAATGAGCAGTTCTTC
TRBV5-6	TRBJ2-7	-	-	CASSTRNLGGQYF	TGTGCCAGCAGCACCCGGAACCTCGGGGGGCAGTACTTC
TRBV12-3/TRBV12-4	TRBJ2-5	-	few	CASSGPKETQYF	TGTGCCAGCAGTGGCCCTAAAGAGACCCAGTACTTC
TRBV29-1	TRBJ1-1	-	few	CSVAGGNTEAFF	TGCAGCGTTGCGGGCGGGAACACTGAAGCTTTCTTT
TRBV20-1	TRBJ2-3	-	few	CSARDSQGGTDTQYF	TGCAGTGCTAGAGATAGTCAGGGCGGGACAGATACGCAGTATTTT
TRBV15	TRBJ1-1	TRBD1	many	CATSPLTGVNTEAFF	TGTGCCACCAGCCCCCTGACAGGGGTCAACACTGAAGCTTTCTTT
TRBV20-1	TRBJ1-5	-	few	CSARPLAASNQPQHF	TGCAGTGCTAGACCCCTTGCCGCGAGCAATCAGCCCCAGCATTTT
TRBV19	TRBJ2-7	-	-	CASSAPPPYEQYF	TGTGCCAGTAGTGCACCCCCCCCCTACGAGCAGTACTTC
TRBV7-3	TRBJ2-1	-	-	CASSADRYNEQFF	TGTGCCAGCAGTGCCGACAGGTACAATGAGCAGTTCTTC
TRBV7-9	TRBJ1-1	-	-	CASSRGGEYAEAFF	TGTGCCAGCAGCCGAGGCGGGGAATACGCTGAAGCTTTCTTT
TRBV20-1	TRBJ2-3	-	many	CSAITSGSTDTQYF	TGCAGTGCTATAACCAGCGGTTCCACAGATACGCAGTATTTT
TRBV7-9	TRBJ1-6	-	few	CASSLDSPRNSPLHF	TGTGCCAGCAGCTTAGACAGCCCTAGGAATTCACCCCTCCACTTT
TRBV27	TRBJ2-7	-	few	CASSLGTPRGTVSYEQYF	TGTGCCAGCAGTTTAGGGACCCCCAGGGGCACCGTTTCCTACGAGCAGTACTTC
TRBV3-1	TRBJ1-2	-	-	CASSQASGRAYYTF	TGTGCCAGCAGCCAAGCGTCAGGGAGAGCCTACTACACCTTC
TRBV6-1	TRBJ2-3	TRBD2	many	CASRTSGGPSTDTQYF	TGTGCCAGCCGGACTAGCGGGGGACCAAGCACAGATACGCAGTATTTT
TRBV5-1	TRBJ2-3	TRBD2	once	CASSLLAGGLSTDTQYF	TGCGCCAGCAGCTTGCTAGCGGGGGGACTTAGCACAGATACGCAGTATTTT